Described below is a single T cell receptor beta chain sequence and its context. The data derive from a study of blood T cell repertoires in COVID-19. Overall study context: Acute and convalescent COVID-19 specimens originated in the United States, Italy and Spain. Nucleic acid was either cDNA or gDNA, and it came from T cells, B-cell-depleted T cells, or PBMCs.

Per the germline V gene, CDR1 is KGHSH and CDR2 is LQKENI. V was trimmed by 6 bases and J by 4 bases, leaving 15 bases between them. This CDR3 spans 15 amino acids. In the authors' methods: Reference gene primer amplification yielded estimated nucleated cell counts. Clones were sequenced by immunoSEQ multiplex PCR, and TCRdb holds only the in-frame ones, with some missing. D and trimming were read from the DNA, whereas the V and J calls and clone size are those reported in that table. The profile shows 200,000 to 300,000 clones, around 83% of them singletons. This TCR came from an elderly woman with acute or convalescent COVID-19. Sequenced material: peripheral blood. This chain links TRBV18 with TRBJ1-4; no firm D call. The CDR3 nucleotides read TGTGCCAGCTCCCCCGCGGGATCTGGTAATGAAAAACTGTTTTTT. This codes for CASSPAGSGNEKLFF.